The 28 T cell receptor beta chains given below trace back to one sample, sequenced in a study of blood T cell repertoires in COVID-19. Sequencing was performed with immunoSEQ multiplex PCR; in TCRdb, only in-frame clones are kept and a portion is missing. Among 150,000 to 200,000 clones listed, about 80% were seen once. The sample consisted of PBMCs or T cells enriched from blood (not recorded which). Source of these receptors: an older woman who had recovered from COVID-19.

This clone appeared a few times. This chain uses TRBV2 with TRBJ2-7, with a possible D match to TRBD1 (5 bases). V gave up 0 bases and J gave up 5 bases, with 8 bases separating them. The CDR3 totals 13 residues. Germline V lookup: CDR1 SNHLY, CDR2 FYNNEI. CDR3 in amino acids: CASSEAEGDEQYF. CDR3 DNA sequence: TGTGCCAGCAGTGAAGCGGAAGGGGACGAGCAGTACTTC.

The chain links TRBV7-9 to TRBJ1-2; possible D gene TRBD1, 5 bases. Trimming took off 5 bases at V and 5 bases at J, with 12 bases between the two ends. This CDR3 has 13 amino acids. The germline gives CDR1 SEHNR, CDR2 FQNEAQ (reference sequence). CDR3 sequence: CASSGVGGYGYTF. The CDR3 DNA follows: TGTGCCAGCAGCGGAGTGGGGGGGTATGGCTACACCTTC.

The rearrangement joins TRBV24-1 to TRBJ1-4; no firm D call. Per the germline V gene, CDR1 is KGHDR and CDR2 is SFDVKD. Deletions cut 3 bases from V and 8 bases from J, with 15 bases between. There are 15 residues in the CDR3. The CDR3 region is CATSDAQGRGEKLFF. CDR3 coding DNA: TGTGCCACCAGTGATGCCCAAGGGAGAGGGGAAAAACTGTTTTTT.

V gene TRBV12-3 or TRBV12-4 combines with J gene TRBJ1-1; D gene ambiguous. This CDR3 has 13 amino acids. Trimming left V 6 bases short and J 7 bases short, with 15 bases between. The CDR3: CASSLIPGYEAFF. In DNA form, the CDR3 reads TGTGCCAGCAGCCTCATACCGGGATATGAAGCTTTCTTT.

The chain carries TRBV2 and TRBJ2-7, with 11 nucleotides matching TRBD2. This CDR3 region has 15 residues. Trimming cost V 5 bases and J 3 bases; bases outside gene matches: 6. Germline loops: CDR1 SNHLY, CDR2 FYNNEI. CDR3 sequence (DNA): TGTGCCAGCAGTCCTAGCGGGGGGAAGGTCTACGAGCAGTACTTC. Translated: CASSPSGGKVYEQYF.

This clone has just a few counts. The chain links TRBV25-1 to TRBJ2-1, with 12 bases lining up with TRBD1. V lost 7 bases to trimming and J lost 9 bases; unmatched junction nucleotides: 13. The CDR3 has 16 residues. Per germline, CDR1 MGHDK and CDR2 SYGVNS. The CDR3 DNA sequence: TGTGCCAGCACAAGATCCGGGACAGGGGGCTTAGGTGAGCAGTTCTTC. It is translated as CASTRSGTGGLGEQFF.

The rearrangement links TRBV28 to TRBJ1-3; TRBD1 might be the D (6 bases). The CDR3 loop spans 17 amino acids. Germline CDR1 MDHEN, CDR2 SYDVKM. Trimming took 6 bases from V and 0 from J, leaving 18 bases between them. CDR3: CASRGSVGTNSGNTIYF. CDR3 sequence (DNA): TGTGCCAGCAGGGGGAGTGTGGGGACAAACTCTGGAAACACCATATATTTT.

This sequence joins TRBV5-1 and TRBJ1-1; D perhaps matches TRBD1 (6 bases). Germline values: CDR1 SGHRS, CDR2 YFSETQ. With 8 bases removed from V and 1 base from J, the gap between germline ends came to 12 bases. The CDR3 loop spans 13 amino acids. The CDR3 sequence: CASFQGTNTEAFF. Here the CDR3 DNA reads TGCGCCAGTTTTCAGGGGACGAACACTGAAGCTTTCTTT.

This clone has more than one count but fewer than ten. This sequence joins TRBV5-1 and TRBJ2-7; 8 bases align to TRBD1. The CDR3 is 15 residues long. From germline, CDR1 is SGHRS and CDR2 YFSETQ. The ends lost 3 bases at V and 3 bases at J; junction bases unmatched: 8. CDR3 region: CASSSTGGLYYEQYF. DNA of the CDR3: TGCGCCAGCAGCTCCACAGGGGGGCTCTACTACGAGCAGTACTTC.

The chain uses TRBV19 and TRBJ1-2, with D hard to call. The CDR3 loop spans 15 amino acids. The germline gives CDR1 LNHDA, CDR2 SQIVND (reference sequence). V lost 5 bases and J lost 2, with 15 bases in between. CDR3 sequence: CASSERTTLNYGYTF. The CDR3 coding sequence is TGTGCCAGTAGTGAGCGGACGACTCTAAACTATGGCTACACCTTC.

This clone was observed a handful of times. V and J are TRBV19 and TRBJ1-1, with TRBD1 matching over 8 bases. Germline V CDR1 and CDR2: LNHDA, SQIVND (reference sequence). V was pared by 7 bases and J by 6 bases, with 7 bases of the junction left unmatched. The CDR3 loop spans 13 amino acids. CDR3 sequence (DNA): TGTGCCAGTATCAATGGACAGGGCGCTGAAGCTTTCTTT. Encoded protein: CASINGQGAEAFF.

CDR3 region: CASSHDGTGGTEAFF. The CDR3 nucleotides read TGCGCCAGCAGCCACGATGGGACAGGGGGGACTGAAGCTTTCTTT. The chain links TRBV4-1 to TRBJ1-1, with 11 bases aligning to TRBD1. The CDR3 consists of 15 residues. Per germline, CDR1 MGHRA and CDR2 YSYEKL. Trimming cost V 3 bases and J 5 bases; bases outside gene matches: 5.

The chain is built from TRBV7-2 and TRBJ1-1; D unclear. Germline V gene sequence: CDR1 SGHTA, CDR2 FQGNSA. The CDR3 sequence is 15 residues long. The germline V and J ends were trimmed by 5 bases and 2 bases, with 15 bases remaining between them. The CDR3 DNA is TGTGCCAGCAGCCCGGGAGACCGGGGAAACACTGAAGCTTTCTTT. Translation gives CASSPGDRGNTEAFF.

This rearrangement joins TRBV5-1 to TRBJ1-1, with TRBD1 matching over 8 bases. The CDR3 runs 15 residues. V was clipped by 2 bases and J by 4 bases; unmatched bases: 7. Germline CDR1 SGHRS, CDR2 YFSETQ. CDR3 coding DNA: TGCGCCAGCAGCTTCCAGGGGGCTTTTGGCACTGAAGCTTTCTTT. Amino acid sequence: CASSFQGAFGTEAFF.

CDR3 nucleotide sequence: TGTGCCAGCTATTTGGGGGGGGGTAGCACTGAAGCTTTCTTT. This encodes CASYLGGGSTEAFF. The chain uses TRBV6-5 and TRBJ1-1; tentatively, D is TRBD1 (5 bases). The V end lost 8 bases, the J end lost 4 bases, and 17 bases lay between the germline ends. Germline V gene lookup returns CDR1 MNHEY and CDR2 SVGAGI. The CDR3 covers 14 residues.

This sequence joins TRBV19 and TRBJ1-6; 7 bases are a match to TRBD1. This CDR3 has 15 amino acids. The V and J ends lost 4 bases and 4 bases, in that order; junction bases with no gene match: 4. In germline, CDR1 is LNHDA, CDR2 SQIVND (reference sequence). Here the CDR3 DNA reads TGTGCCAGTAGTACCGGACAGGATTATAATTCACCCCTCCACTTT. It encodes CASSTGQDYNSPLHF.

J is TRBJ1-1 and V is TRBV3-1 (or the pseudogene TRBV3-2); TRBD1 agrees at 8 bases. Germline assignment: CDR1 LGHDT and CDR2 YNNKEL (reference sequence). The V segment lost 2 bases and the J segment 6 bases; nucleotides outside the gene matches: 5. The CDR3 covers 14 residues. The CDR3 DNA reads as TGTGCCAGCAGCCAACAGGGGGCCTCCGCTGAAGCTTTCTTT. It yields the protein CASSQQGASAEAFF.

The rearrangement uses TRBV19 and TRBJ2-2, with a weak D call TRBD2 (5 bases). Germline CDR1 is LNHDA and CDR2 is SQIVND (reference sequence). The CDR3 length is 16 residues. V was trimmed by 1 base and J by 0 bases, leaving 9 bases between them. The CDR3: CASSIGGFANTGELFF. CDR3 nucleotides: TGTGCCAGTAGTATAGGAGGGTTCGCGAACACCGGGGAGCTGTTTTTT.

The V call is TRBV6-5, the J call TRBJ2-7; D gene uncertain. Trimming removed 2 bases from V and 6 bases from J, with 17 bases in between. CDR3 size: 15 residues. Germline CDR1 is MNHEY and CDR2 is SVGAGI. For the CDR3, the DNA is TGTGCCAGCAGTTACGGGCCGCCGTTCGAGTCCGAGCAGTACTTC. Protein sequence: CASSYGPPFESEQYF.

The rearrangement uses TRBV18 and TRBJ1-5; no definite D call. V lost 6 bases and J 9 bases, leaving 12 bases between the germline ends. Germline assignment: CDR1 KGHSH and CDR2 LQKENI. This CDR3 comprises 12 residues. The CDR3 is CASSEPRGPQHF. CDR3 DNA sequence: TGTGCCAGCTCCGAACCGAGAGGGCCCCAGCATTTT.

This clone occurred once. J is TRBJ1-3 and V is TRBV5-5; D remains ambiguous. This CDR3 spans 15 amino acids. Between the trimmed V and J ends, which lost 0 bases and 1 base, there was a span of 8 bases. Germline-derived CDR1 and CDR2 are SGHKS and YYEKEE (reference sequence). CDR3 residues: CASSLAFTSGNTIYF. Written as DNA, the CDR3 is TGTGCCAGCAGCTTGGCTTTTACTTCTGGAAACACCATATATTTT.

The chain joins TRBV5-1 to TRBJ1-5; TRBD1 matches at 7 bases. The CDR3 has 15 residues. Losses at the gene ends were 0 bases for V and 3 bases for J; bases not matched to a gene: 3. CDR1 is SGHRS, CDR2 YFSETQ, per germline. CDR3 coding DNA: TGCGCCAGCAGCTTGGAGGACAGGCTCAATCAGCCCCAGCATTTT. This sequence encodes CASSLEDRLNQPQHF.

The chain carries TRBV7-2 and TRBJ2-5, with 14 positions matching TRBD2. CDR3 size: 16 residues. CDR1 is SGHTA, CDR2 FQGNSA, per germline. Germline trimming cut 5 bases from V and 2 bases from J; bases unmatched to any gene: 4. The DNA for the CDR3 is TGTGCCAGCAGCCCCGGGACTAGCGGGGGTCAAGAGACCCAGTACTTC. Translation gives CASSPGTSGGQETQYF.

This clone is a singleton in its sample. The chain couples TRBV7-2 to TRBJ2-3; 8 positions match TRBD2. V was pared by 2 bases and J by 5 bases, with 6 bases of the junction left unmatched. This CDR3 comprises 15 residues. In germline, CDR1 is SGHTA, CDR2 FQGNSA. The chain's CDR3 is CASSLSQRGLDTQYF. In nucleotides, the CDR3 is TGTGCCAGCAGCTTATCACAGCGGGGGTTAGATACGCAGTATTTT.

CDR3: CASSQDSPGELFF. The CDR3 DNA is TGTGCCAGCAGCCAAGATAGCCCCGGGGAGCTGTTTTTT. The chain recombines TRBV4-2 with TRBJ2-2; D is undetermined. Trimming shortened V by 0 bases and J by 6 bases, and 5 bases separated the two germline ends. Germline V gene sequence: CDR1 LGHNA, CDR2 YNFKEQ. The CDR3 length is 13 residues.

This rearrangement joins TRBV1 to TRBJ2-5; the table calls TRBD2, which could not be checked here. TRBV1 is a pseudogene segment. This CDR3 has 16 amino acids. Written as DNA, the CDR3 is TGCACCAGCAGCCAAGAATTCGTAGCGGGGAACGAGACCCAGTACTTC. Encoded protein: CTSSQEFVAGNETQYF.

The V call is TRBV7-3, the J call TRBJ2-5; 11 bases agree with TRBD2. CDR3 size: 15 residues. Germline assignment: CDR1 SGHTA and CDR2 FQGTGA. The V and J ends lost 1 base and 5 bases, in that order; junction bases with no gene match: 3. CDR3 DNA sequence: TGTGCCAGCAGCTTAAGTAGCGGGGGGGCGGAGACCCAGTACTTC. Protein: CASSLSSGGAETQYF.

There are a few counts of this clone. This chain connects TRBV7-9 to TRBJ1-1; D gene uncertain. The V gene's germline CDR1 is SEHNR and CDR2 FQNEAQ (reference sequence). The CDR3 has 14 residues. The ends were cut back, 5 bases at V and 4 bases at J, with 14 bases in the middle. DNA for the CDR3: TGTGCCAGCAGCCACTTATTCAGGCTCACTGAAGCTTTCTTT. This encodes CASSHLFRLTEAFF.